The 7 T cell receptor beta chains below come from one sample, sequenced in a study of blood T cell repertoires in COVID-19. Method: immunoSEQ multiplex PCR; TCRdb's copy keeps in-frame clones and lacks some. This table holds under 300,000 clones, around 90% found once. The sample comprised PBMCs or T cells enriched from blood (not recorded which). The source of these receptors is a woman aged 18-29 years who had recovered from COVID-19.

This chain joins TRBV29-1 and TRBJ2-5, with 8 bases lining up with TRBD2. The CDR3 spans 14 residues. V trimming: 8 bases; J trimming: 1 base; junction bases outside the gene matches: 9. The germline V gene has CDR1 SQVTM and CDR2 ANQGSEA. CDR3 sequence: CSLNTGGSQETQYF. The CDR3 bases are TGCAGCTTAAACACGGGGGGGTCCCAAGAGACCCAGTACTTC. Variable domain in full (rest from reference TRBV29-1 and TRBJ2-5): SAVISQKPSRDICQRGTSLTIQCQVDSQVTMMFWYRQQPGQSLTLIATANQGSEATYESGFVIDKFPISRPNLTFSTLTVSNMSPEDSSIYLCSLNTGGSQETQYFGPGTRLLVL.

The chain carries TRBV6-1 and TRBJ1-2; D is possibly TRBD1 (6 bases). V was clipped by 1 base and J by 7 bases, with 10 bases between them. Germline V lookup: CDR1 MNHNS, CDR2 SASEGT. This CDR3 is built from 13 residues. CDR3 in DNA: TGTGCCAGCAGTGAAGAGGCCAGGGGTGGCTACACCTTC. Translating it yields CASSEEARGGYTF.

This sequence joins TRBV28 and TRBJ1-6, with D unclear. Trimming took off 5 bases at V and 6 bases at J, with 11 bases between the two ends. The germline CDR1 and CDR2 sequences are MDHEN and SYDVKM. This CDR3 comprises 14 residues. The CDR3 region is CASSPVDSNSPLHF. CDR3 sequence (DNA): TGTGCCAGCAGTCCCGTAGATAGTAATTCACCCCTCCACTTT.

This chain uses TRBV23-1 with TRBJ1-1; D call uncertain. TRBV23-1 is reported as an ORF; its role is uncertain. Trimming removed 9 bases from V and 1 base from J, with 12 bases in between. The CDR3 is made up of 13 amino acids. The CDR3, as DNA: TGCGCCAGGCGGACTGAAGAGAACACTGAAGCTTTCTTT. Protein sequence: CARRTEENTEAFF.

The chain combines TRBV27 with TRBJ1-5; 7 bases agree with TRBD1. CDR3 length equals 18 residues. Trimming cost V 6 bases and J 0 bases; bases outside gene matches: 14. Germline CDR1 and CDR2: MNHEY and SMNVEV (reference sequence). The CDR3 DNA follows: TGTGCCAGCAGGGGGATTACAGGGGAGTTAGATAGCAATCAGCCCCAGCATTTT. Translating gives CASRGITGELDSNQPQHF.

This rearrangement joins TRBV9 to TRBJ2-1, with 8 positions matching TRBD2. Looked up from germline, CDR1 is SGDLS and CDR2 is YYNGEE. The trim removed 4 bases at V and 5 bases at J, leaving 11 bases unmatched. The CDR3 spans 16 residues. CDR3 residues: CASSPSGGHQDNEQFF. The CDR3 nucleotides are TGTGCCAGCAGCCCGAGCGGGGGACATCAAGACAATGAGCAGTTCTTC.

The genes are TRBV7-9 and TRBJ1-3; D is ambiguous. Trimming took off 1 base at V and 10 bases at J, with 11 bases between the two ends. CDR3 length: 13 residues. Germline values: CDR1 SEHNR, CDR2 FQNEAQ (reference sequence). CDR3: CASSLEGGKTIYF. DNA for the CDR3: TGTGCCAGCAGCTTAGAGGGAGGGAAGACCATATATTTT.